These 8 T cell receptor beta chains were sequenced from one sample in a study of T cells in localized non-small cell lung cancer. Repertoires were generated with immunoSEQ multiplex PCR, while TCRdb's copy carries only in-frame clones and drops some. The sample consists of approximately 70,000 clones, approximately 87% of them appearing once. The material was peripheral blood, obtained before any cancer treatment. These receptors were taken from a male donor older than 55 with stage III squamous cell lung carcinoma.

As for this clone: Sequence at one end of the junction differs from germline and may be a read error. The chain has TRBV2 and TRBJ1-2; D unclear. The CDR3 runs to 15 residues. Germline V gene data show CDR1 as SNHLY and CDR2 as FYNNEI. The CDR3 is CASGETGGPNYGYTF. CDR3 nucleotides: TGTGCCAGCGGTGAAACGGGAGGTCCAAACTATGGCTACACCTTC.

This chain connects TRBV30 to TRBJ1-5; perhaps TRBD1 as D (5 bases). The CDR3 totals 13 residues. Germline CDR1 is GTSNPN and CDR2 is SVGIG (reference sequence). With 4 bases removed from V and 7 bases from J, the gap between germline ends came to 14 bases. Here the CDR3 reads CAWNGGTGQPQHF. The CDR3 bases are TGTGCCTGGAACGGAGGGACGGGGCAGCCCCAGCATTTT.

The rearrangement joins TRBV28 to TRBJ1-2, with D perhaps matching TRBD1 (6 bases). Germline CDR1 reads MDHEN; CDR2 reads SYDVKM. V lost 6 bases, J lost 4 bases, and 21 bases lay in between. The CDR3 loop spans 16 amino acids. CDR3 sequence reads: CASSPGTSLSRYGYTF. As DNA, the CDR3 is TGTGCCAGCAGCCCCGGGACAAGCTTATCACGCTATGGCTACACCTTC.

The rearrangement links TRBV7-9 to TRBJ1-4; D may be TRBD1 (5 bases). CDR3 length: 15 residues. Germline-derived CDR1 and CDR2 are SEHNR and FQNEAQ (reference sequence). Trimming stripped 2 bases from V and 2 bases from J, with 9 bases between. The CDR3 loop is CASSLTGGTNEKLFF. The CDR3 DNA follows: TGTGCCAGCAGCTTAACAGGAGGCACTAATGAAAAACTGTTTTTT.

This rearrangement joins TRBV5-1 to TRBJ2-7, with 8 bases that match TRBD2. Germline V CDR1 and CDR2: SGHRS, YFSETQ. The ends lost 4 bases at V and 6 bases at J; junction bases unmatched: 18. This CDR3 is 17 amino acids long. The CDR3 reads CASSRWGAGALRGEQYF. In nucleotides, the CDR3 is TGCGCCAGCAGCCGCTGGGGAGCGGGGGCCCTACGCGGCGAGCAGTACTTC.

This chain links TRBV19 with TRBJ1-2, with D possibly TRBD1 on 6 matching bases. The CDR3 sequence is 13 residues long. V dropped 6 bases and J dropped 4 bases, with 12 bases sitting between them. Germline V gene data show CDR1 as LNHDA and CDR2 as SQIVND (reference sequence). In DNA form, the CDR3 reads TGTGCCAGTAGCACTACAGGGCTCTATGGCTACACCTTC. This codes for CASSTTGLYGYTF.

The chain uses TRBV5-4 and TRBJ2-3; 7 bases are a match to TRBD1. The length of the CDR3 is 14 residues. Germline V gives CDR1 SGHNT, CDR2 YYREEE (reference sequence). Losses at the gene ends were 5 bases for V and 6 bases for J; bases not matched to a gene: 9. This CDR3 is CASRRIQGSDTQYF. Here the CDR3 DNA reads TGTGCCAGCAGGCGTATACAGGGGTCGGATACGCAGTATTTT.

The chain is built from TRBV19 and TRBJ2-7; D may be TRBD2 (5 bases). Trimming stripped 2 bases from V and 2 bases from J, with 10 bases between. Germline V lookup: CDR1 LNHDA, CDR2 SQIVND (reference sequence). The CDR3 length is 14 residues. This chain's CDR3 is CASSIRSGPYEQYF. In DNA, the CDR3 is TGTGCCAGTAGTATAAGAAGCGGCCCCTACGAGCAGTACTTC.